These 7 T cell receptor beta chains were sequenced from one sample in a study of blood T cell repertoires in COVID-19 (dated by TCRdb to the early 2020s). The method behind the library was the immunoSEQ multiplex PCR assay. TCRdb provides this immuneACCESS table in a form limited to in-frame rearrangements. Some clones are lacking; in checked studies, under half of them reflect an unresolved V gene, and why the rest are absent is not known. This sample has some 250,000 clones in its table, and roughly 90% of those were observed once. 10% to 15% of the sample goes to the ten largest clones. The specimen was peripheral blood. Receptors were obtained from a woman aged 25 to 39 with COVID-19, enrolled during active disease.

The chain is built from TRBV7-8 and TRBJ2-1, with TRBD2 as a possible D gene (7 bases). Trimming took 1 base from V and 5 from J, leaving 15 bases between them. The CDR3 loop spans 16 amino acids. Germline-derived CDR1 and CDR2 are SGHVS and FQNEAQ. CDR3 DNA sequence: TGTGCCAGCAGCTTAGGGGGGGGCGTCCCCGACAATGAGCAGTTCTTC. Translating it yields CASSLGGGVPDNEQFF.

The chain carries TRBV19 and TRBJ2-5; the match to TRBD2 covers 9 bases. CDR3 size: 13 residues. Looked up from germline, CDR1 is LNHDA and CDR2 is SQIVND (reference sequence). V was pared by 5 bases and J by 7 bases, with 5 bases of the junction left unmatched. In DNA, the CDR3 is TGTGCCAGTAGTTTGACTAGCGGTGGGACCCAGTACTTC. Its translation: CASSLTSGGTQYF.

The V and J genes are TRBV7-2 and TRBJ2-3; TRBD2 matches at 10 bases. After removal of 5 bases from V and 2 bases from J, the junction contained 10 bases not matched to a gene. The germline V gene encodes CDR1 SGHTA and CDR2 FQGNSA. This CDR3 is built from 17 residues. CDR3 residues: CASSLEKLAGLTDTQYF. The CDR3 bases are TGTGCCAGCAGCCTAGAAAAACTAGCGGGGCTCACAGATACGCAGTATTTT.

This rearrangement joins TRBV5-4 to TRBJ2-3; 11 nucleotides line up with TRBD2. Germline V gene data show CDR1 as SGHNT and CDR2 as YYREEE (reference sequence). This CDR3 region has 15 residues. The trim removed 4 bases at V and 6 bases at J, leaving 7 bases unmatched. This chain's CDR3 is CASSHRLAGRDTQYF. The CDR3 region has the DNA TGTGCCAGCAGCCATAGACTAGCGGGGAGGGATACGCAGTATTTT.

The rearrangement joins TRBV5-6 to TRBJ2-1; 7 bases align to TRBD2. The germline V gene has CDR1 SGHDT and CDR2 YYEEEE. J was trimmed by 4 bases and V by 2 bases; bases with no gene match: 3. There are 14 residues in the CDR3. CDR3 DNA: TGTGCCAGCAGCTTAGCGGGGTCTTACAATGAGCAGTTCTTC. Its translation: CASSLAGSYNEQFF.

This sequence joins TRBV4-1 and TRBJ2-7, with D possibly matching TRBD1 (6 bases). Germline V gene lookup returns CDR1 MGHRA and CDR2 YSYEKL. Trimming left V 1 base short and J 2 bases short, with 27 bases between. This CDR3 region has 20 residues. The CDR3 protein is CASSQGSIPGQIVGPYEQYF. The CDR3 DNA is TGCGCCAGCAGCCAAGGAAGCATCCCGGGACAAATCGTAGGGCCCTACGAGCAGTACTTC.

V usage is TRBV19 and J usage is TRBJ1-5; D ambiguous. V gave up 1 base and J gave up 7 bases, with 8 bases separating them. The CDR3 is 13 residues long. CDR1 and CDR2 from the germline V gene are LNHDA and SQIVND (reference sequence). The CDR3 coding sequence is TGTGCCAGTAGTATAGTAGGCGGGCAGCCCCAGCATTTT. Translation gives CASSIVGGQPQHF.